Below, 18 T cell receptor beta chains from the same sample are listed, as sequenced in a study of OX40 agonist ivuxolimab in advanced cancers. The repertoire was sequenced with immunoSEQ multiplex PCR; TCRdb's copy has only in-frame clones and lacks some. This table holds approximately 40,000 clones, around 83% found once. Sample: CD4+ or CD8+ T cells sorted from blood, taken in a trial of the OX40 agonist ivuxolimab. These TCRs come from an adult with an advanced solid tumor such as melanoma, head and neck, liver or kidney cancer.

This sequence joins TRBV27 and TRBJ1-1, with D perhaps TRBD1 (6 bases). Trimming stripped 6 bases from V and 5 bases from J, with 10 bases between. CDR1 is MNHEY, CDR2 SMNVEV, per germline (reference sequence). The CDR3 loop spans 12 amino acids. The CDR3 protein is CASSRGGTEAFF. The CDR3 bases are TGTGCCAGCAGCAGGGGAGGGACTGAAGCTTTCTTT.

There are a few counts of this clone. This sequence joins TRBV7-2 and TRBJ1-1, with D tentatively TRBD1 (5 bases). CDR1 and CDR2 from the germline V gene are SGHTA and FQGNSA. The length of the CDR3 is 13 residues. V was shortened by 8 bases and J by 1 base, with 11 bases between the two germline ends. DNA of the CDR3: TGTGCCAGCGGATTCGGGGCGAACACTGAAGCTTTCTTT. It translates to CASGFGANTEAFF.

V usage is TRBV5-1 and J usage is TRBJ1-3; the D is unclear. This CDR3 contains 15 residues. The germline gives CDR1 SGHRS, CDR2 YFSETQ. V was clipped by 4 bases and J by 0 bases, with 11 bases between them. CDR3 bases: TGCGCCAGCAGCATACCGGCCTACTCTGGAAACACCATATATTTT. Translating gives CASSIPAYSGNTIYF.

The gene calls are TRBV28 and TRBJ2-7; D is undetermined. Germline V gene data show CDR1 as MDHEN and CDR2 as SYDVKM. Trimming removed 3 bases at V and 2 bases at J, with 11 bases between. CDR3 length: 14 amino acids. The CDR3 nucleotides are TGTGCCAGCAGTTTTTACGGTGACGCCTACGAGCAGTACTTC. Translating it yields CASSFYGDAYEQYF. The variable domain in full, completed from reference TRBV28 and TRBJ2-7, reads DVKVTQSSRYLVKRTGEKVFLECVQDMDHENMFWYRQDPGLGLRLIYFSYDVKMKEKGDIPEGYSVSREKKERFSLILESASTNQTSMYLCASSFYGDAYEQYFGPGTRLTVT.

This chain uses TRBV7-9 with TRBJ2-1; TRBD1 might be the D (6 bases). With 6 bases removed from V and 8 bases from J, the gap between germline ends came to 14 bases. This CDR3 comprises 13 residues. In germline, CDR1 is SEHNR, CDR2 FQNEAQ (reference sequence). The CDR3 is CASSWTEAYEQFF. CDR3 coding DNA: TGTGCCAGCAGTTGGACAGAGGCCTATGAGCAGTTCTTC.

The chain recombines TRBV7-9 with TRBJ2-5; D is uncertain. The CDR3 spans 13 residues. Trimming took off 0 bases at V and 5 bases at J, with 7 bases between the two ends. Germline V CDR1 and CDR2: SEHNR, FQNEAQ (reference sequence). CDR3 bases: TGTGCCAGCAGCTTAGCGGGTTTTGAGACCCAGTACTTC. Translating it yields CASSLAGFETQYF.

This sequence joins TRBV6-6 and TRBJ2-2, with TRBD1 matching 8 bases. CDR3 length: 16 residues. V lost 9 bases to trimming and J lost 0 bases; unmatched junction nucleotides: 9. The V gene's germline CDR1 is MNHNY and CDR2 SVGAGI (reference sequence). CDR3 region: CASQLLTGANTGELFF. Here the CDR3 DNA reads TGTGCCAGTCAGCTCCTGACAGGGGCGAACACCGGGGAGCTGTTTTTT.

This sequence joins TRBV9 and TRBJ1-1; TRBD1 is a possible D gene (5 bases). Trimming cost V 3 bases and J 0 bases, with 21 bases left between them. Germline V CDR1 and CDR2: SGDLS, YYNGEE. The CDR3 totals 18 residues. CDR3 region: CASSERGDLRSMNTEAFF. Written as DNA, the CDR3 is TGTGCCAGCAGCGAACGTGGGGACCTTCGCTCAATGAACACTGAAGCTTTCTTT.

This chain links TRBV7-2 with TRBJ2-7; 7 nucleotides agree with TRBD2. Germline-derived CDR1 and CDR2 are SGHTA and FQGNSA. The V gene end was trimmed by 1 base and the J gene end by 5 bases; junction bases not matched to a gene: 8. The CDR3 contains 15 residues. CDR3 amino acids: CASSLELLAFHEQYF. In DNA form, the CDR3 reads TGTGCCAGCAGCTTAGAGTTACTAGCGTTCCACGAGCAGTACTTC.

This sequence joins TRBV5-6 and TRBJ2-1; a weak D match, TRBD1 (6 bases). CDR1 and CDR2 from the germline V gene are SGHDT and YYEEEE. The CDR3 is 14 residues long. Trimming cost V 2 bases and J 4 bases, with 10 bases left between them. CDR3 bases: TGTGCCAGCAGCTTTACAGGGCCTTACAATGAGCAGTTCTTC. Encoded protein: CASSFTGPYNEQFF. Based on the CDR3 plus reference TRBV5-6 and TRBJ2-1, the full variable domain is DAGVTQSPTHLIKTRGQQVTLRCSPKSGHDTVSWYQQALGQGPQFIFQYYEEEERQRGNFPDRFSGHQFPNYSSELNVNALLLGDSALYLCASSFTGPYNEQFFGPGTRLTVL.

The chain has TRBV27 and TRBJ1-2; tentative D call: TRBD1 (6 bases). This CDR3 comprises 12 residues. V lost 2 bases to trimming and J lost 13 bases, with 14 bases between them. CDR1 and CDR2 from the germline V gene are MNHEY and SMNVEV (reference sequence). CDR3 coding DNA: TGTGCCAGCAGTTTACGAGACAGGCTCCTCACCTTC. Its translation is CASSLRDRLLTF.

The rearrangement uses TRBV7-2 and TRBJ2-1, with 10 bases lining up with TRBD2. V shed 5 bases, J shed 4 bases, and the junction held 8 bases outside the gene matches. In germline, CDR1 is SGHTA, CDR2 FQGNSA. The CDR3 is 16 residues long. CDR3 loop: CASSPEGLAFYNEQFF. The CDR3 DNA reads TGTGCCAGCAGCCCGGAGGGACTAGCGTTTTACAATGAGCAGTTCTTC.

This rearrangement joins TRBV25-1 to TRBJ2-3; 7 nucleotides agree with TRBD2. The germline V gene encodes CDR1 MGHDK and CDR2 SYGVNS. This CDR3 has 15 amino acids. J was trimmed by 2 bases and V by 8 bases; bases with no gene match: 10. For the CDR3, the DNA is TGTGCCAGCGGTGGGGGGGTCTTTATCACAGATACGCAGTATTTT. Translation: CASGGGVFITDTQYF. The entire variable domain, with the rest obtained from reference TRBV25-1 and TRBJ2-3, is as follows: EADIYQTPRYLVIGTGKKITLECSQTMGHDKMYWYQQDPGMELHLIHYSYGVNSTEKGDLSSESTVSRIRTEHFPLTLESARPSHTSQYLCASGGGVFITDTQYFGPGTRLTVL.

Turning to this clone: Germline and junction disagree at one end, which may indicate a read error. V and J are TRBV6-1 and TRBJ1-3; D not resolved. Germline lookup yields CDR1 MNHNS and CDR2 SASEGT. The CDR3 sequence is 15 residues long. The CDR3 DNA reads as TGTGCCAGCAGTGGTGATTGGGTCTCTGGATACACCATATATTTT. Amino acids: CASSGDWVSGYTIYF.

This chain uses TRBV19 with TRBJ2-7, with D unclear. V lost 2 bases and J 0 bases, leaving 11 bases between the germline ends. Germline values: CDR1 LNHDA, CDR2 SQIVND (reference sequence). CDR3 size: 15 residues. Here the CDR3 DNA reads TGTGCCAGTAGTATATCAGCGCCAAGCTCCTACGAGCAGTACTTC. It encodes CASSISAPSSYEQYF.

This rearrangement joins TRBV7-6 to TRBJ2-6; 7 bases fit TRBD2. The length of the CDR3 is 15 residues. V was pared by 11 bases and J by 2 bases, with 9 bases of the junction left unmatched. Per germline, CDR1 SGHVS and CDR2 FNYEAQ. The CDR3 DNA sequence: TGTGCCGCGGGGCAGGGAGGGACTGGGGCCAACGTCCTGACTTTC. Its protein is CAAGQGGTGANVLTF.

The chain links TRBV7-2 to TRBJ1-5; possible D gene TRBD1, 5 bases. Trimming removed 0 bases at V and 5 bases at J, with 20 bases between. The germline gives CDR1 SGHTA, CDR2 FQGNSA. The CDR3 is made up of 18 amino acids. The CDR3 is CASSLAGVWFSSHQPQHF. Written as DNA, the CDR3 is TGTGCCAGCAGCTTAGCAGGGGTCTGGTTCTCATCTCATCAGCCCCAGCATTTT.

This chain uses TRBV5-5 with TRBJ2-5; D is tentatively TRBD1 or TRBD2 (5 bases each). The CDR3 length is 14 residues. The germline V gene encodes CDR1 SGHKS and CDR2 YYEKEE (reference sequence). Deletions cut 4 bases from V and 3 bases from J, with 13 bases between. The CDR3 nucleotides are TGTGCCAGCAGCCTAGGGACGGAAGAAGAGACCCAGTACTTC. Translation: CASSLGTEEETQYF.